Below are 16 T cell receptor beta chains sequenced from a single sample in a study of T cells in women clearing cervical HPV infection. Sequencing used immunoSEQ multiplex PCR; TCRdb keeps in-frame clones, though not all of them. This table lists about 26,000 clones. Material for sequencing was blood buffy coat. These receptors were taken from a woman between 18 and 70 years old with a cervical HPV16 infection that either progressed to CIN3+ or cleared (not recorded which).

About this clone itself: The CDR3 is cut off 3 residues early in the read; its end comes from the germline J gene. V is TRBV7-3 and J is TRBJ1-4; 8 bases map to TRBD1. CDR3 length equals 16 residues. Germline assignment: CDR1 SGHTA and CDR2 FQGTGA. CDR3 DNA (partial): TGTGCCAGCAGCCGTGGGACACAGGGGGTCAGTTCACCA. Protein: CASSRGTQGVSSP. The full CDR3 is CASSRGTQGVSSPLFF.

As for this clone: The CDR3 end lies 3 residues beyond the end of the read and is filled in from the germline J gene. The V gene is TRBV2, the J gene TRBJ1-1, with D maybe TRBD1 (5 bases). The germline gives CDR1 SNHLY, CDR2 FYNNEI. CDR3 size: 15 residues. The CDR3 is CASSDSAGTLRGAFF. Incomplete CDR3 DNA: TGTGCCAGCAGTGATTCGGCCGGGACTCTAAGAGGG.

The covered CDR3 bases are TGCAGTGCTAGAGGGGACAGGAACACTGAA. Its translation: CSARGDRNTE. The CDR3 reads in full as CSARGDRNTEAFF. This chain joins TRBV20-1 and TRBJ1-1, with 7 bases lining up with TRBD1. The read ends 3 residues before the CDR3 terminus; that terminus is restored from the germline J gene. This CDR3 comprises 13 residues. The V segment lost 1 base and the J segment 1 base; nucleotides outside the gene matches: 0. CDR1 is DFQATT, CDR2 SNEGSKA, per germline (reference sequence).

Of note for this clone: The observed sequence ends 3 residues before the CDR3 terminus, with the missing tail filled in from the germline J gene. The chain links TRBV7-9 to TRBJ1-2, with 7 bases fitting TRBD1. This CDR3 is built from 15 residues. Germline-derived CDR1 and CDR2 are SEHNR and FQNEAQ (reference sequence). The CDR3 sequence: CASSATGTPSYDYTF. Partial CDR3 DNA: TGTGCCAGCAGCGCGACAGGGACCCCGTCCTACGAC.

Regarding this clone: The junction departs from germline at one end; a sequencing error may be responsible. The observed sequence ends 3 residues before the CDR3 terminus, with the missing tail filled in from the germline J gene. V usage is TRBV7-7 and J usage is TRBJ2-1, with 8 bases aligning to TRBD2. The CDR3 is 15 amino acids. In germline, CDR1 is SSHAT, CDR2 FNYEAQ (reference sequence). The CDR3 sequence: CASSLGRGGPNEQFF. CDR3 DNA (partial): TGTGCTAGCAGCTTAGGGCGCGGGGGGCCCAATGAG. The full variable domain, rest sourced from reference TRBV7-7 and TRBJ2-1, is GAGVSQSPRYKVTKRGQDVTLRCDPISSHATLYWYQQALGQGPEFLTYFNYEAQPDKSGLPSDRFSAERPEGSISTLTIQRTEQRDSAMYRCASSLGRGGPNEQFFGPGTRLTVL.

Note on this clone: The CDR3 end falls 3 residues outside the read, so it is completed with the germline J gene. The J gene is TRBJ2-7, the V gene TRBV5-1, with 7 nucleotides matching TRBD1. From germline, CDR1 is SGHRS and CDR2 YFSETQ. The V segment lost 4 bases and the J segment 1 base; nucleotides outside the gene matches: 2. The CDR3 is 13 residues long. The sequenced part of the CDR3 DNA is TGCGCCAGCAGCACGGGACAGTCCTACGAG. Protein product: CASSTGQSYE. The full CDR3 reads CASSTGQSYEQYF. Combining the CDR3 with reference TRBV5-1 and TRBJ2-7 gives the whole variable domain KAGVTQTPRYLIKTRGQQVTLSCSPISGHRSVSWYQQTPGQGLQFLFEYFSETQRNKGNFPGRFSGRQFSNSRSEMNVSTLELGDSALYLCASSTGQSYEQYFGPGTRLTVT.

Of note for this clone: The CDR3 extends 3 residues past the end of the read, so its final part is completed from the germline J gene. The rearrangement links TRBV18 to TRBJ1-2, with a weak D call TRBD1 (6 bases). This CDR3 comprises 14 residues. CDR1 is KGHSH and CDR2 is LQKENI in the germline V gene. The CDR3 spells CASSPLGAGTEYTF. The sequenced CDR3 bases are TGTGCCAGCTCACCGCTGGGGGCCGGGACGGAA. The complete variable domain, with remaining parts taken from reference TRBV18 and TRBJ1-2, reads NAGVMQNPRHLVRRRGQEARLRCSPMKGHSHVYWYRQLPEEGLKFMVYLQKENIIDESGMPKERFSAEFPKEGPSILRIQQVVRGDSAAYFCASSPLGAGTEYTFGSGTRLTVV.

With regard to this clone: The read ends 3 residues early relative to the CDR3; the germline J gene fills the gap. The chain couples TRBV20-1 to TRBJ2-7, with TRBD1 as a possible D gene (6 bases). V lost 6 bases and J 1 base, leaving 13 bases between the germline ends. CDR3 length: 13 residues. CDR1 and CDR2 from the germline V gene are DFQATT and SNEGSKA (reference sequence). The part of the CDR3 DNA that was read is TGCAGTGCCGAGGGGGACGGATCCTACGAG. The encoded protein is CSAEGDGSYE. The whole CDR3 protein reads CSAEGDGSYEQYF.

On this clone: The read halts 3 residues ahead of the CDR3 end, with the missing end drawn from the germline J gene. The rearrangement joins TRBV5-8 to TRBJ2-7, with 8 bases lining up with TRBD2. V was clipped by 2 bases and J by 3 bases; unmatched bases: 4. Germline CDR1 is SGHTS and CDR2 is YDEGEE. This CDR3 has 14 amino acids. Partial CDR3 DNA: TGTGCCAGCAGCTTCGGGGGGGCGTACTACGAG. This codes for CASSFGGAYYE. From start to end, the CDR3 is CASSFGGAYYEQYF.

As concerns this clone: The CDR3 is cut off 3 residues early in the read; its end comes from the germline J gene. The chain carries TRBV4-2 and TRBJ2-7; 11 bases agree with TRBD2. Germline V CDR1 and CDR2: LGHNA, YNFKEQ. The CDR3 is 15 amino acids. The junction had 5 bases not matched to a gene; V was cut back by 4 bases and J by 3 bases. Partial CDR3 DNA: TGTGCCAGCAGCCTCGGACTAGCGGGCCACTACGAG. It yields the protein CASSLGLAGHYE. From start to end, the CDR3 is CASSLGLAGHYEQYF.

Details on this clone: The read gets to within 3 residues of the CDR3 end, and the germline J gene fills in the rest. This sequence joins TRBV19 and TRBJ1-2, with D uncertain. Germline values: CDR1 LNHDA, CDR2 SQIVND (reference sequence). The CDR3 extends over 12 amino acids. The CDR3 region is CASSLDSYDYTF. CDR3 bases read: TGTGCCAGTAGTCTGGACTCCTACGAC.

As concerns this clone: At one of its ends the junction is not consistent with the germline gene, which may arise from a read error. The missing CDR3 end, 3 residues past where the read stops, is filled in from the germline J gene. V is TRBV4-2 and J is TRBJ1-1; D unresolved. The CDR3 is 14 residues long. CDR1 and CDR2 (germline): LGHNA, YNFKEQ. Incomplete CDR3 DNA: TGCGCCAGCAGCTTCCTAACAGCTAACACTGAA. Protein product: CASSFLTANTE. The whole CDR3 is CASSFLTANTEAFF.

With respect to this clone: The DNA ends 3 residues before the CDR3 does, and the rest of the CDR3 is filled in from the germline J gene. The chain carries TRBV9 and TRBJ2-5, with D unclear. The CDR3 covers 12 residues. CDR1 and CDR2 from the germline V gene are SGDLS and YYNGEE. The V gene lost 3 bases and the J gene lost 2 bases, with 5 bases spanning the gap. The chain's CDR3 is CASSAVQETQYF. The CDR3 DNA, read in part, is TGTGCCAGCAGCGCTGTACAAGAGACC.

Turning to this clone: The CDR3 end falls 3 residues outside the read, so it is completed with the germline J gene. The chain combines TRBV12-3 or TRBV12-4 with TRBJ1-6, with D maybe TRBD1 (6 bases). This CDR3 contains 14 residues. Trimming took 2 bases from V and 10 from J, leaving 12 bases between them. The CDR3 here is CASSLRGRESPLHF. Incomplete CDR3 DNA: TGTGCCAGCAGTTTAAGGGGGAGGGAGTCACCC.

The covered CDR3 bases are TGTGCCAGCAGCTTAGGGTTCCTCGGGTACGAG. The encoded protein is CASSLGFLGYE. The full-length CDR3 reads as CASSLGFLGYEQYF. The chain couples TRBV7-2 to TRBJ2-7; D ambiguous. The read falls 3 residues short of the CDR3 end, and the missing part is taken from the germline J gene. This CDR3 has 14 amino acids. Looked up from germline, CDR1 is SGHTA and CDR2 is FQGNSA. The V end was cut by 1 base, the J end by 4 bases, with 11 bases between.

Note on this clone: The read ends 3 residues shy of where the CDR3 ends; the end is completed using the germline J gene. The chain links TRBV5-4 to TRBJ2-1, with 15 bases identical to TRBD2. J lost 6 bases, V lost 3 bases, and 4 bases had no gene match. The CDR3 spans 16 residues. Per germline, CDR1 SGHNT and CDR2 YYREEE (reference sequence). The CDR3 here is CASSSGTSGGFNEQFF. The CDR3 bases that were read are TGTGCCAGCAGCTCCGGGACTAGCGGGGGGTTCAATGAG.